This TCR beta chain is drawn from a study of T-cell reconstitution after alpha-beta-depleted transplantation in children. Preparation of the TCRbeta library was carried out with unique molecular identifiers. MiXCR was run by TCRdb on the PCR reads, yielding one entry per CDR3 protein. The table lists 210,000 or so distinct CDR3 sequences, approximately 11% of them singletons, with approximately 30% in the top ten. This clonotype was detected ten times or more. The CDR3 spans 15 residues. CDR1 SGHVS and CDR2 FQNEAQ come from the germline V gene. With 5 bases removed from V and 6 bases from J, the gap between germline ends came to 17 bases.

The sequencing here drew on PBMCs, taken before TCRalphabeta/CD19-depleted stem cell transplant. This receptor was obtained from a child younger than two with acute myeloid leukemia, due to receive a stem cell transplant. The chain employs TRBV7-8 and TRBJ2-1; D is uncertain. The CDR3 here is CASSPEASVGNEQFF. For the CDR3, the DNA is TGTGCCAGCAGCCCTGAAGCCAGCGTCGGCAATGAGCAGTTCTTC. The whole variable domain, filled in from reference TRBV7-8 and TRBJ2-1, reads GAGVSQSPRYKVAKRGQDVALRCDPISGHVSLFWYQQALGQGPEFLTYFQNEAQLDKSGLPSDRFFAERPEGSVSTLKIQRTQQEDSAVYLCASSPEASVGNEQFFGPGTRLTVL.